These T cell receptor beta chains were read from a single sample in a study of graft-versus-host responses after intestinal transplantation. Sequencing used immunoSEQ multiplex PCR; TCRdb keeps in-frame clones, though not all of them. In the table there are tens of thousands of clones, around 91% of which are singletons. The antigens these receptors bind are not known. This specimen consisted of unstimulated CD8+ T cells sorted from spleen or lymph node cells, obtained before intestinal transplant. These receptors originate from a human donor who received an intestinal transplant. CDR3s include the opening cysteine and the closing phenylalanine or tryptophan. Fields, in order: clone size, J gene, D gene, V gene, CDR3 DNA, CDR3 protein. D genes are given only for firm matches. For some rows the clone size is stated as once, few or many, or as a class when expanded; others skip it.

NA	TRBJ2-1	TRBD2	TRBV5-6	TGTGCCAGCAGCCAAGGACTAGCCTCCGGTGAGCAGTTCTTC	CASSQGLASGEQFF
NA	TRBJ1-2	TRBD1	TRBV6-5	TGTGCCAGCAGCCCAACAGGGGGTGATGGCTACACCTTC	CASSPTGGDGYTF
NA	TRBJ2-1	TRBD2	TRBV9	TGTGCCAGCAGCGCTTGGACTAGCGGGGACCCACTCCCCCATGAGCAGTTCTTC	CASSAWTSGDPLPHEQFF
NA	TRBJ2-7	NA	TRBV7-9	TGTGCCAGCAGCCCGCCCCACCGAACCTACTACGAGCAGTACTTC	CASSPPHRTYYEQYF
NA	TRBJ2-2	NA	TRBV9	TGTGCCAGCAGCGTAGGGGGCGCGGACACCGGGGAGCTGTTTTTT	CASSVGGADTGELFF
NA	TRBJ1-1	NA	TRBV6-1	TGTGCCAGCAGTGAAGCGGTGTTTCGGGTCACTGAAGCTTTCTTT	CASSEAVFRVTEAFF
NA	TRBJ2-7	NA	TRBV7-9	TGTGCCAGCAGCTCCCTAGGTGGCTTAAAAAGCTCCTACGAGCAGTACTTC	CASSSLGGLKSSYEQYF
NA	TRBJ2-3	NA	TRBV5-1	TGCGCCAGCAAAGAGGGTGTCGACACAGATACGCAGTATTTT	CASKEGVDTDTQYF
NA	TRBJ2-7	NA	TRBV12-5	TGTGCTAGTGGTTTGTTACCAGGGGACGAGCAGTACTTC	CASGLLPGDEQYF
NA	TRBJ2-6	NA	TRBV4-1	TGCGCCAGCAGCCCTGGAGGGGGGGGCTCTGGGGCCAACGTCCTGACTTTC	CASSPGGGGSGANVLTF
NA	TRBJ2-5	NA	TRBV12-2	TGTGCAAGTCGCTTATTCGCCGGTGGGGAATGGGGAGGGGGCCAAGAGACCCAGTACTTC	CASRLFAGGEWGGGQETQYF
NA	TRBJ2-3	TRBD1	TRBV13	TGTGCCAGCACCCTAGGACAGGGCACAGATACGCAGTATTTT	CASTLGQGTDTQYF
NA	TRBJ1-5	NA	TRBV19	TGTGCCAGTAGTATAGATCCCCCTGCCACTCGGGGGGAGCCCCAGCATTTT	CASSIDPPATRGEPQHF
NA	TRBJ1-1	NA	TRBV29-1	TGCAGCGTTGAGGGAGGCACTGAAGCTTTCTTT	CSVEGGTEAFF
NA	TRBJ2-7	TRBD1	TRBV9	TGTGCCAGCAGCCCCACTGGACAGGGGGCGGAGCAGTACTTC	CASSPTGQGAEQYF
NA	TRBJ2-7	NA	TRBV29-1	TGCAGCGTTATCTTTACCTACGAGCAGTACTTC	CSVIFTYEQYF
NA	TRBJ2-5	TRBD2	TRBV7-9	TGTGCCAGCAGACCCGGGGGGTTGGAGACCCAGTACTTC	CASRPGGLETQYF
once	TRBJ2-7	TRBD1	TRBV11-1	TGTGCCAGCAGGCTGAACGGACAGGGGGATAAGAACGAGCAGTACTTC	CASRLNGQGDKNEQYF
NA	TRBJ2-5	TRBD2	TRBV5-6	TGTGCCAGCAGCTTGTCTAGCGGGGTTGAGACCCAGTACTTC	CASSLSSGVETQYF
NA	TRBJ1-4	NA	TRBV7-8	TGTGCCAGCAGCTTAAATTCCCTTAATGAAAAACTGTTTTTT	CASSLNSLNEKLFF
NA	TRBJ2-3	NA	TRBV13	TGTGCCAGCAGCCCTGGTGGGGGCCCCACAGATACGCAGTATTTT	CASSPGGGPTDTQYF
NA	TRBJ1-5	NA	TRBV7-6	TGTGCCAGCAGCTTAGGGGACTATAGCAATCAGCCCCAGCATTTT	CASSLGDYSNQPQHF
once	TRBJ1-1	NA	TRBV2	TGTGCCAGCAGTGATAAGGGGTCCGACATGAACACTGAAGCTTTCTTT	CASSDKGSDMNTEAFF
NA	TRBJ2-3	TRBD2	TRBV7-9	TGTGCCAGCAGCCCCGGACTAGCGGGGGGGCTCGATACGCAGTATTTT	CASSPGLAGGLDTQYF
NA	TRBJ1-2	NA	TRBV9	TGTGCCAGCAGCGTAGGGGACATCGGGTCTGGCTACACCTTC	CASSVGDIGSGYTF
NA	TRBJ2-7	TRBD1	TRBV29-1	TGCAGCGTTGAGCAAGACAGGGCCTACGAGCAGTACTTC	CSVEQDRAYEQYF
NA	TRBJ2-7	NA	TRBV11-2	TGTGCCAGCAGCTTTCGACAGAGACCCTACGAGCAGTACTTC	CASSFRQRPYEQYF
NA	TRBJ2-7	NA	TRBV10-2	TGCGCCAGCAGTGAGGTCAGCTATGGGGGCGCATACTACGAGCAGTACTTC	CASSEVSYGGAYYEQYF
NA	TRBJ2-7	TRBD2	TRBV6-5	TGTGCCAGCAGTCCGGGGGGGCCCCCCAACGAGCAGTACTTC	CASSPGGPPNEQYF
NA	TRBJ1-6	NA	TRBV4-1	TGCGCCGGCAGCCCGCCAGGGTATAATTCACCCCTCCACTTT	CAGSPPGYNSPLHF
NA	TRBJ2-1	TRBD2	TRBV19	TGTGCCAGTACACCGACTAGCGGGGCCTACAATGAGCAGTTCTTC	CASTPTSGAYNEQFF
NA	TRBJ2-7	NA	TRBV7-8	TGTGCCAGCAGCTTAGACCCACCCACTAACTACGAGCAGTACTTC	CASSLDPPTNYEQYF
NA	TRBJ2-3	NA	TRBV4-1	TGCGCCAGCAGCCAAGTGGCTAGGATGGGCACAGATACGCAGTATTTT	CASSQVARMGTDTQYF
NA	TRBJ1-3	TRBD1	TRBV5-6	TGTGCCAGCAGCTCCGGGACAGGGTTTGGGAACACCATATATTTT	CASSSGTGFGNTIYF
NA	TRBJ2-7	NA	TRBV6-1	TGTGCCAGCAGTGAAGGGCTAGCCTCCTACGAGCAGTACTTC	CASSEGLASYEQYF
NA	TRBJ1-5	NA	TRBV6-6	TGTGCCAGCAGCCGAGGTCCCCAAGTATCTAATCAGCCCCAGCATTTT	CASSRGPQVSNQPQHF
NA	TRBJ2-5	TRBD2	TRBV27	TGTGCCAGCACGGTTGAAGCGGGGGGGCAGGGGACCCAGTACTTC	CASTVEAGGQGTQYF
NA	TRBJ1-4	TRBD1	TRBV5-6	TGTGCCAGCAGCTGGGGCACCGGGACAGGGGATAAGGAAAAACTGTTTTTT	CASSWGTGTGDKEKLFF
NA	TRBJ1-3	NA	TRBV29-1	TGCAGCGTTGAAGATCCAGTGGCTGGAAACACCATATATTTT	CSVEDPVAGNTIYF